The TCR beta chain under discussion was sequenced for a study of tumor-infiltrating lymphocytes in primary liver carcinoma. Germline values: CDR1 SGHAT, CDR2 FQNNGV. CDR3 length: 15 residues. From around 530 ng of total RNA, TCR beta-specific cDNA was reverse-transcribed using a constant-region primer. Slightly modified ARM-PCR, run as three nested multiplex PCR rounds, produced the TCR beta libraries. TRBV1-TRBV30 forward primers paired with a C-beta reverse primer drove the first two PCR rounds, around 9 cycles each. MiXCR, run by TCRdb on the multiplex PCR reads, gives a single entry per CDR3 protein. The table shows more than 100,000 distinct CDR3 sequences, with around two thirds occurring only once. In the case of this clonotype: Its ends do not fully match the called genes, so a read error is possible.

The tissue used was unsorted bulk material of 20-30 mg. RNA and DNA were co-extracted from it with the AllPrep DNA/RNA mini kit. Sequencing used liver tumor tissue from sampling region 1. Subset defined: tumor region T1, superior pole. The rearrangement joins TRBV11-2 to TRBJ1-2, with TRBD1 matching 7 bases. This clonotype was sampled from a woman in her sixties or seventies with primary liver carcinoma and hepatitis B virus infection. The DNA of the CDR3 is TGTGTCAGCAGCTCGGACAGGTTGTATCTTCATGGCTACACCTTC. It yields the protein CVSSSDRLYLHGYTF.